This T cell receptor beta chain was identified in a study of shared clonotypes between healthy human individuals. Study-level information: The cohort had a couple of women and a few men, ages 18 to 49. The plates for each donor numbered three CD4 naive, three CD4 memory, two CD8 naive and one CD8 memory. Whole-study results and caveats: Larger estimated richness was generally seen in naive subsets than in memory subsets.

The V end lost 4 bases, the J end lost 3 bases, and 10 bases lay between the germline ends. The V gene's germline CDR1 is SGHRS and CDR2 YFSETQ. This CDR3 has 13 residues. A remark on this clone: Its antigen is unknown.

Deep-level assay runs were performed. TCRdb's table, derived via immunoSEQ multiplex PCR, lists solely in-frame clones and lacks some. The table includes approximately 2.3 million clones, 93% detected once. Sequencing used naive CD4+ T cells from PBMCs. The subset denotes: CD45RA+ positively selected. The rearrangement uses TRBV5-1 and TRBJ1-2; D remains ambiguous. This clonotype originated in a man younger than 30 in good health. Some clones in this sample may be carry-over from other donors' samples. The CDR3 nucleotides read TGCGCCAGCAGCCTTGGGGAATACTATGGCTACACCTTC. It translates to CASSLGEYYGYTF.